Shown below are 26 T cell receptor beta chains from a single sample sequenced in a study of T cells in Graves' hyperthyroidism and ophthalmopathy. Authors of the study amplified TCR beta CDR3 regions from RNA transcripts. The HTBI primer set drove a first-round RT-PCR of the TCR CDR3. Via MiXCR, TCRdb re-called the multiplex PCR reads, giving one row per CDR3 protein. The sample has about 550,000 distinct CDR3 sequences, 20% seen once. The sequenced sample consisted of blood. These receptors all stem from a man between 18 and 35 years old with Graves' hyperthyroidism.

Many counts were recorded for this clonotype. The gene calls are TRBV20-1 and TRBJ2-7; D is possibly TRBD1 (5 bases). The ends were cut back, 1 base at V and 2 bases at J, with 12 bases in the middle. Germline V gives CDR1 DFQATT, CDR2 SNEGSKA (reference sequence). CDR3 length: 14 amino acids. This chain's CDR3 is CSARAVTVAYEQYF. The CDR3 DNA reads as TGCAGTGCTAGAGCCGTGACAGTCGCCTACGAGCAGTACTTC.

The rearrangement uses TRBV12-3 or TRBV12-4 and TRBJ2-5, with 14 nucleotides matching TRBD2. This CDR3 contains 17 residues. After removal of 4 bases from V and 7 bases from J, the junction contained 11 bases not matched to a gene. The DNA for the CDR3 is TGTGCCAGCAGTTCGAGGACTAGCGGGAGGCCGGGGGGGACCCAGTACTTC. Translation gives CASSSRTSGRPGGTQYF.

This clonotype was picked up a small number of times. The chain links TRBV11-1 to TRBJ1-1; 11 nucleotides match TRBD1. Trimming cost V 2 bases and J 2 bases; bases outside gene matches: 4. The germline gives CDR1 SGHAT, CDR2 FQDESV (reference sequence). This CDR3 contains 16 residues. The CDR3 sequence: CASSLPDRGRNTEAFF. The CDR3 DNA sequence: TGTGCCAGCAGCTTACCGGACAGGGGGCGAAACACTGAAGCTTTCTTT.

This clonotype occurred once. V and J are TRBV6-5 and TRBJ1-2; 10 bases are shared with TRBD1. Per germline, CDR1 MNHEY and CDR2 SVGAGI. J was trimmed by 4 bases and V by 0 bases; bases with no gene match: 2. CDR3 length equals 15 residues. This chain's CDR3 is CASSYSDRGSYGYTF. The CDR3 DNA reads as TGTGCCAGCAGTTACTCGGACAGGGGGAGCTATGGCTACACCTTC.

This clonotype was seen ten or more times. V gene TRBV28 combines with J gene TRBJ2-7; D remains ambiguous. Germline-derived CDR1 and CDR2 are MDHEN and SYDVKM. There are 14 residues in the CDR3. The ends were cut back, 6 bases at V and 2 bases at J, with 14 bases in the middle. CDR3 in amino acids: CASRSVRPTYEQYF. CDR3 nucleotide sequence: TGTGCCAGCAGGTCAGTTCGCCCCACCTACGAGCAGTACTTC.

This clonotype came up many times. The chain has TRBV19 and TRBJ1-5; unclear D gene. The V gene's germline CDR1 is LNHDA and CDR2 SQIVND (reference sequence). Trimming took off 11 bases at V and 0 bases at J, with 11 bases between the two ends. The CDR3 is made up of 13 amino acids. The CDR3 bases are TGTGCCGTCGGGAAGGGTAGCAATCAGCCCCAGCATTTT. The encoded protein is CAVGKGSNQPQHF.

This clonotype showed up many times. The chain is built from TRBV6-1 and TRBJ1-3, with D possibly matching TRBD1 (6 bases). Per germline, CDR1 MNHNS and CDR2 SASEGT. The CDR3 consists of 15 residues. V lost 9 bases and J 8 bases, leaving 23 bases between the germline ends. The CDR3 reads CASSSILGQTDTIYF. CDR3 nucleotides: TGTGCCAGTTCTAGCATCCTTGGACAGACGGACACCATATATTTT.

This chain links TRBV28 with TRBJ1-2; D is uncertain. The germline CDR1 and CDR2 sequences are MDHEN and SYDVKM. The CDR3 runs 13 residues. Trimming took 7 bases from V and 2 from J, leaving 11 bases between them. The CDR3 nucleotides read TGTGCCAGCAAGGTTGGCCCGAACTATGGCTACACCTTC. It codes for CASKVGPNYGYTF.

Many counts were recorded for this clonotype. CDR3 loop: CASSWGGDSYEQYF. The CDR3 DNA reads as TGTGCCAGCAGTTGGGGGGGTGACTCCTACGAGCAGTACTTC. The chain carries TRBV12-3 or TRBV12-4 and TRBJ2-7, with 7 nucleotides matching TRBD2. The CDR3 loop spans 14 amino acids. V was pared by 4 bases and J by 0 bases, with 3 bases of the junction left unmatched.

The rearrangement uses TRBV27 and TRBJ1-1; TRBD1 matches at 9 bases. The CDR3 consists of 13 residues. The ends lost 5 bases at V and 11 bases at J; junction bases unmatched: 9. Germline-derived CDR1 and CDR2 are MNHEY and SMNVEV (reference sequence). The DNA for the CDR3 is TGTGCCAGCAGTCTGACAGGGGGTAGGGCTGCTTTCTTT. It encodes CASSLTGGRAAFF.

This clonotype was counted many times. This sequence joins TRBV4-1 and TRBJ1-2; no reliable D call. This CDR3 has 15 residues. Trimming pared 6 bases from V and 0 bases from J, leaving 14 bases between. Germline V lookup: CDR1 MGHRA, CDR2 YSYEKL. CDR3 sequence: CASSQPELTNYGYTF. CDR3 DNA sequence: TGCGCCAGCAGTCAACCTGAACTTACTAACTATGGCTACACCTTC.

The table lists this clonotype with many counts. The rearrangement links TRBV27 to TRBJ2-7; D is possibly TRBD1 (6 bases). Trimming removed 3 bases at V and 2 bases at J, with 11 bases between. The CDR3 contains 14 residues. Germline V gene data show CDR1 as MNHEY and CDR2 as SMNVEV (reference sequence). The CDR3, as DNA: TGTGCCAGCAGTTTGGTGACAGGCCCCTACGAGCAGTACTTC. Translation: CASSLVTGPYEQYF.

There are many counts of this clonotype. The V gene is TRBV19, the J gene TRBJ2-7, with D perhaps TRBD2 (6 bases). The ends were cut back, 9 bases at V and 0 bases at J, with 12 bases in the middle. This CDR3 has 13 residues. The germline CDR1 and CDR2 sequences are LNHDA and SQIVND (reference sequence). The CDR3 reads CASRGGASYEQYF. CDR3 in DNA: TGTGCCAGCCGGGGCGGGGCCTCCTACGAGCAGTACTTC.

The chain is built from TRBV12-3 or TRBV12-4 and TRBJ1-5; maybe TRBD1 (5 bases). The ends were cut back, 8 bases at V and 3 bases at J, with 11 bases in the middle. The CDR3 length is 13 residues. CDR3 sequence (DNA): TGTGCCAGCCGGGGACGGTTCAATCAGCCCCAGCATTTT. This codes for CASRGRFNQPQHF.

At least ten counts were recorded for this clonotype. The chain links TRBV2 to TRBJ1-1, with 7 bases fitting TRBD1. The CDR3 contains 11 residues. The V gene end was trimmed by 7 bases and the J gene end by 10 bases; junction bases not matched to a gene: 6. Per the germline V gene, CDR1 is SNHLY and CDR2 is FYNNEI. The DNA of the CDR3 is TGTGCCAGCAAGGGGGCAACCGGAGCTTTCTTT. Its protein product is CASKGATGAFF.

At least ten counts were recorded for this clonotype. The chain combines TRBV29-1 with TRBJ1-1; no definite D call. The ends were cut back, 7 bases at V and 4 bases at J, with 16 bases in the middle. The CDR3 totals 13 residues. CDR1 is SQVTM, CDR2 ANQGSEA, per germline. The CDR3: CSGLRAGGTEAFF. As DNA, the CDR3 is TGCAGCGGTCTCCGGGCCGGCGGCACTGAAGCTTTCTTT. Drawing the rest from reference TRBV29-1 and TRBJ1-1, the complete variable domain is SAVISQKPSRDICQRGTSLTIQCQVDSQVTMMFWYRQQPGQSLTLIATANQGSEATYESGFVIDKFPISRPNLTFSTLTVSNMSPEDSSIYLCSGLRAGGTEAFFGQGTRLTVV.

In its sample, this clonotype was seen many times. This chain joins TRBV19 and TRBJ2-3; 7 bases agree with TRBD1. The V segment lost 8 bases and the J segment 1 base; nucleotides outside the gene matches: 9. This CDR3 has 15 amino acids. Looked up from germline, CDR1 is LNHDA and CDR2 is SQIVND (reference sequence). The CDR3 DNA is TGTGCCAGTTCTCTACAGGGGCGACGCACAGATACGCAGTATTTT. It specifies CASSLQGRRTDTQYF. The variable domain in full, with the rest retrieved from reference TRBV19 and TRBJ2-3, is DGGITQSPKYLFRKEGQNVTLSCEQNLNHDAMYWYRQDPGQGLRLIYYSQIVNDFQKGDIAEGYSVSREKKESFPLTVTSAQKNPTAFYLCASSLQGRRTDTQYFGPGTRLTVL.

This clonotype was seen a handful of times. A read error is possible here, since a much larger clone lies one base away. The V and J genes are TRBV30 and TRBJ2-5, with D perhaps TRBD2 (6 bases). CDR1 and CDR2 from the germline V gene are GTSNPN and SVGIG (reference sequence). The CDR3 length is 15 residues. The CDR3 region is CAWSTGVADPGTKYF. The CDR3 nucleotides read TGTGCCTGGAGTACGGGGGTAGCGGACCCAGGGACCAAGTACTTC.

Ten or more counts support this clonotype. CDR3 bases: TGTGCCAGCCGAGGACTGGCCACTGAAGCTTTCTTT. It encodes CASRGLATEAFF. The chain combines TRBV6-1 with TRBJ1-1; the D is unclear. The length of the CDR3 is 12 residues. V gave up 8 bases and J gave up 4 bases, with 11 bases separating them. Per the germline V gene, CDR1 is MNHNS and CDR2 is SASEGT.

The rearrangement links TRBV29-1 to TRBJ2-2; no definite D call. Per the germline V gene, CDR1 is SQVTM and CDR2 is ANQGSEA. Trimming left V 5 bases short and J 1 base short, with 8 bases between. There are 13 residues in the CDR3. In DNA, the CDR3 is TGCAGCGTTCAAGGTGTGAACACCGGGGAGCTGTTTTTT. Its translation: CSVQGVNTGELFF.

This clonotype appeared a few times. The chain recombines TRBV7-9 with TRBJ1-2; D is uncertain. Deletions cut 1 base from V and 6 bases from J, with 9 bases between. CDR1 SEHNR and CDR2 FQNEAQ come from the germline V gene (reference sequence). The CDR3 sequence is 13 residues long. The CDR3 loop is CASSLGSSDGYTF. The CDR3 DNA follows: TGTGCCAGCAGCTTAGGGTCATCAGATGGCTACACCTTC.

This clonotype was seen ten or more times. The chain joins TRBV12-3 or TRBV12-4 to TRBJ2-5, with 13 bases aligning to TRBD2. This CDR3 spans 19 amino acids. V shed 6 bases, J shed 0 bases, and the junction held 13 bases outside the gene matches. This chain's CDR3 is CASSRPQGTSGDYQETQYF. Written as DNA, the CDR3 is TGTGCCAGCAGCCGCCCACAAGGGACTAGCGGGGACTACCAAGAGACCCAGTACTTC.

This clonotype was observed many times. V is TRBV20-1 and J is TRBJ1-5, with D perhaps TRBD1 (5 bases). Trimming shortened V by 6 bases and J by 2 bases, and 14 bases separated the two germline ends. Germline V gene lookup returns CDR1 DFQATT and CDR2 SNEGSKA (reference sequence). The CDR3 spans 14 residues. CDR3 nucleotides: TGCAGTGCCACAGACAGTCCTGGCAATCAGCCCCAGCATTTT. It yields the protein CSATDSPGNQPQHF.

This clonotype was seen more than once but under ten times. This chain joins TRBV28 and TRBJ1-5; D call uncertain. There are 17 residues in the CDR3. Germline-derived CDR1 and CDR2 are MDHEN and SYDVKM. Trimming removed 7 bases at V and 2 bases at J, with 21 bases between. The CDR3: CASNLPRRNSGNQPQHF. The CDR3 coding sequence is TGTGCCAGCAACCTACCTCGCAGGAATTCTGGCAATCAGCCCCAGCATTTT.

This clonotype has only a few counts. J is TRBJ1-5 and V is TRBV12-3 or TRBV12-4; D remains unclear. The CDR3 runs 15 residues. V was clipped by 4 bases and J by 4 bases, with 14 bases between them. Here the CDR3 DNA reads TGTGCCAGCAGTTCCGAGAGGGCCCGAAATCAGCCCCAGCATTTT. This translates into CASSSERARNQPQHF.

This clonotype came up many times. The chain has TRBV20-1 and TRBJ2-7; D gene ambiguous. The CDR3 sequence is 14 residues long. Germline V CDR1 and CDR2: DFQATT, SNEGSKA (reference sequence). V was pared by 5 bases and J by 0 bases, with 14 bases between. As DNA, the CDR3 is TGCAGTGCTGGCGTAGCCGCGAGCTCCTACGAGCAGTACTTC. Amino acids: CSAGVAASSYEQYF.